This T cell receptor (beta chain) was profiled in a study of OX40 agonist ivuxolimab in advanced cancers. Regarding the research as a whole: Ivuxolimab, which targeted the costimulatory receptor OX40 (CD134), was an agonistic, fully human IgG2 monoclonal antibody. Among the approximately 50 dose-escalation patients, approximately 20 had hepatocellular carcinoma, roughly 15 melanoma, 9 renal cell carcinoma and 9 head and neck cancer. Intravenous ivuxolimab was administered to patients every 2 weeks at six dose levels: 0.01, 0.1, 0.3, 1.5, 3 and 10 mg/kg. Patients were allowed to have had prior anti-PD-1, anti-PD-L1 or anti-CTLA-4 therapy, and more than 35% of the dose-escalation patients had been treated with checkpoint inhibitors. Peripheral TCRbeta sequencing was intended to test whether TCR sequence diversity was altered and clonal T-cell expansion was caused by ivuxolimab. Partial responses occurred in three dose-escalation patients, of whom one had hepatocellular carcinoma and two had cutaneous melanoma. The paper covers the monotherapy dose-escalation part of the phase I ivuxolimab trial, which included N ≈ 50 patients. In the dose-escalation cohort, around 80% of patients were male, and the mean age was approximately 60 years with a range of roughly 20 to 85.

What the work shows at the level of the full study, not this receptor alone: Partial responders in the 0.1-3.0 mg/kg groups had among the lowest normalized peripheral clonal expansion, especially among CD8+ T cells. The antigen specificity of the clonally expanded peripheral T cells was not determined. After ivuxolimab, more expanded clones were found on average in CD8+ T cells than in CD4+ T cells. At doses from 0.1 to 3.0 mg/kg, clonal expansion was seen in both CD4+ and CD8+ blood T cells between baseline and week 6. Low levels of normalized T-cell clonal expansion were also seen in some patients who did not respond.

The trial excluded patients who had a history of autoimmune disease or who were on systemic immunosuppression. Peripheral blood for TCR sequencing was collected from all dose cohorts at baseline, on cycle 4 day 1, and on cycle 7 day 1. Samples came from an open-label, multicenter, first-in-human phase I dose-escalation trial of ivuxolimab. The trial enrolled adults with locally advanced or metastatic head and neck squamous cell, hepatocellular, melanoma or renal cell carcinoma. Before TCR sequencing, CD4+ T cells and CD8+ T cells were sorted from peripheral blood as separate populations. In regard to this clone: Its antigen specificity is not known. Qualities for individual bases were not recorded, and no much larger clone is one base off.

To sequence the TCRbeta CDR3 region, genomic DNA was isolated from the sorted cells. The immunoSEQ Assay was used to sequence the TCRbeta CDR3 regions. The clones in this table, taken by TCRdb from immuneACCESS, are in-frame only. Not every clone is retained; where verified, under half of the shortfall comes from an unresolved V gene, and the cause of the rest is unknown. For this sample the table gives tens of thousands of clones, of which around 90% were detected only once. The ten largest account for about 2.1% of the sample. V is cut back by 5 bases and J by 2 bases, with 5 bases in the junction unmatched. Its CDR3 holds 14 amino acids, cysteine through phenylalanine. Only the CDR3 region is kept as DNA, spanning 42 bases read in frame from base 1. Sequences LNHDA (CDR1) and SQIVND (CDR2) are obtained from the germline V gene (reference sequence).

The specimen comprised CD4+ or CD8+ T cells sorted from blood, sampled in a trial of the OX40 agonist ivuxolimab. This receptor was identified in an adult with an advanced solid tumor such as melanoma, head and neck, liver or kidney cancer. Rearrangement joined TRBV19 to TRBJ2-7, with 8 central nucleotides matching TRBD2. The sequence in DNA is TGTGCCAGTAGTCTCGGGACTAGGACCTACGAGCAGTACTTC. Its translation is CASSLGTRTYEQYF.